The 23 T cell receptor beta chains listed next were all sequenced from one sample in a study of T cell responses to AZD1222 COVID-19 vaccine. Libraries were prepared by immunoSEQ multiplex PCR; TCRdb keeps only in-frame clonotypes and omits some of them. This repertoire shows 83,000 or so clones, 70% to 90% found once; its top ten account for roughly 4.5%. Sequencing used peripheral blood, obtained on day 0 of MenACWY control vaccination. The receptor set was obtained from an adult in good health.

This chain connects TRBV28 to TRBJ2-7; D is unclear. With 3 bases removed from V and 3 bases from J, the gap between germline ends came to 6 bases. This CDR3 has 12 amino acids. Germline V gene sequence: CDR1 MDHEN, CDR2 SYDVKM. The CDR3 loop reads CASSFADYEQYF. The CDR3 DNA is TGTGCCAGCAGTTTCGCGGACTACGAGCAGTACTTC.

As for this clone: A read error may explain this, as a much larger clone is one base away. The chain has TRBV6-5 and TRBJ2-7; D ambiguous. Germline CDR1 and CDR2: MNHEY and SVGAGI. The CDR3 is 12 residues long. The V end lost 6 bases, the J end lost 2 bases, and 8 bases lay between the germline ends. DNA of the CDR3: TGTGCCAGCAGCCCCACCACCTACGAGCAGTACTTC. This encodes CASSPTTYEQYF.

The CDR3 DNA reads TGTGCCAGCACCCCCCAAGCCTACAATGAGCAGTTCTTC. Amino acids: CASTPQAYNEQFF. The chain links TRBV6-2 or TRBV6-3 to TRBJ2-1; D gene uncertain. V lost 7 bases, J lost 2 bases, and 9 bases lay in between. The CDR3 loop spans 13 amino acids. Looked up from germline, CDR1 is MNHEY and CDR2 is SVGEGT.

This clone occurred a few times. This sequence joins TRBV27 and TRBJ1-2, with D hard to call. Germline lookup yields CDR1 MNHEY and CDR2 SMNVEV (reference sequence). This CDR3 has 15 residues. V lost 0 bases to trimming and J lost 2 bases, with 10 bases between them. The CDR3 sequence: CASSLSKRGNYGYTF. CDR3 DNA: TGTGCCAGCAGTTTATCGAAGCGGGGAAACTATGGCTACACCTTC.

This rearrangement joins TRBV6-4 to TRBJ1-5, with a tentative D call TRBD1 (6 bases). Trimming took off 6 bases at V and 13 bases at J, with 19 bases between the two ends. The CDR3 runs 13 residues. CDR1 and CDR2 (germline): MRHNA, SNTAGT. This CDR3 reads CASSQSPGGPQHF. CDR3 in DNA: TGTGCCAGCAGCCAATCCCCCGGGGGGCCGCAGCATTTT.

The gene calls are TRBV7-2 and TRBJ1-2; unclear D gene. CDR3 length: 14 residues. Between the trimmed V and J ends, which lost 0 bases and 4 bases, there was a span of 9 bases. Germline V gene lookup returns CDR1 SGHTA and CDR2 FQGNSA. The CDR3: CASSLAIQIYGYTF. The DNA for the CDR3 is TGTGCCAGCAGCTTAGCTATTCAAATCTATGGCTACACCTTC.

The genes are TRBV2 and TRBJ1-3; no clear D gene. In germline, CDR1 is SNHLY, CDR2 FYNNEI. With 2 bases removed from V and 2 bases from J, the gap between germline ends came to 7 bases. The CDR3 is made up of 14 amino acids. CDR3 protein: CASSEQTAGNTIYF. The CDR3 DNA reads TGTGCCAGCAGTGAACAGACTGCTGGAAACACCATATATTTT.

The chain is built from TRBV27 and TRBJ2-3, with unresolved D. V was trimmed by 8 bases and J by 1 base, leaving 13 bases between them. Germline assignment: CDR1 MNHEY and CDR2 SMNVEV (reference sequence). This CDR3 spans 14 amino acids. CDR3 coding DNA: TGTGCCAGCGGGTCAAAAGCAGGCACAGATACGCAGTATTTT. Amino acid sequence: CASGSKAGTDTQYF.

DNA for the CDR3: TGTGCCTGGAGTCAGTTTCCAGGCGGCAATCAGCCCCAGCATTTT. Translating gives CAWSQFPGGNQPQHF. The chain employs TRBV30 and TRBJ1-5, with no clear D. CDR3 size: 15 residues. V was pared by 2 bases and J by 2 bases, with 13 bases between. Germline V lookup: CDR1 GTSNPN, CDR2 SVGIG (reference sequence).

V usage is TRBV11-3 and J usage is TRBJ1-4, with a weak D call TRBD1 (5 bases). V gave up 7 bases and J gave up 13 bases, with 34 bases separating them. The germline V gene has CDR1 SGHNT and CDR2 YENEEA. The CDR3 runs 18 residues. CDR3 protein: CASIGGEDGRNEKLGLFF. The CDR3 DNA reads TGTGCCAGCATCGGGGGTGAGGACGGACGGAATGAAAAACTGGGACTGTTTTTT. The full variable domain, its missing parts supplied by reference TRBV11-3 and TRBJ1-4, is EAGVVQSPRYKIIEKKQPVAFWCNPISGHNTLYWYLQNLGQGPELLIRYENEEAVDDSQLPKDRFSAERLKGVDSTLKIQPAELGDSAVYLCASIGGEDGRNEKLGLFFGSGTQLSVL.

The chain couples TRBV11-2 to TRBJ1-4, with TRBD1 matching 9 bases. V was clipped by 5 bases and J by 8 bases; unmatched bases: 6. CDR1 is SGHAT, CDR2 FQNNGV, per germline. This CDR3 contains 14 residues. CDR3 bases: TGTGCCAGCAGCGTGGACAGGGGACGAGAAAAACTGTTTTTT. Translated: CASSVDRGREKLFF. The full variable domain, completed using reference TRBV11-2 and TRBJ1-4, is EAGVAQSPRYKIIEKRQSVAFWCNPISGHATLYWYQQILGQGPKLLIQFQNNGVVDDSQLPKDRFSAERLKGVDSTLKIQPAKLEDSAVYLCASSVDRGREKLFFGSGTQLSVL.

The chain recombines TRBV6-5 with TRBJ2-4, with D perhaps matching TRBD2 (6 bases). V lost 7 bases and J 1 base, leaving 11 bases between the germline ends. Germline loops: CDR1 MNHEY, CDR2 SVGAGI. There are 14 residues in the CDR3. The CDR3 protein is CASTPGGAKNIQYF. Here the CDR3 DNA reads TGTGCCAGCACTCCAGGAGGGGCCAAAAACATTCAGTACTTC.

The chain has TRBV28 and TRBJ1-6; D is uncertain. Per the germline V gene, CDR1 is MDHEN and CDR2 is SYDVKM. Trimming pared 6 bases from V and 7 bases from J, leaving 16 bases between. The CDR3 extends over 15 amino acids. The chain's CDR3 is CASSDPPARNSPLHF. In DNA form, the CDR3 reads TGTGCCAGCAGCGACCCCCCGGCGAGGAATTCACCCCTCCACTTT.

This chain connects TRBV5-5 to TRBJ1-1, with TRBD1 matching 8 bases. Germline V gives CDR1 SGHKS, CDR2 YYEKEE (reference sequence). V gave up 7 bases and J gave up 3 bases; unmatched junction bases: 5. The CDR3 totals 13 residues. The CDR3 sequence: CASHTGGYTEAFF. CDR3 nucleotide sequence: TGTGCCAGCCATACAGGGGGGTACACTGAAGCTTTCTTT.

The chain links TRBV27 to TRBJ2-7; no definite D call. Trimming stripped 2 bases from V and 4 bases from J, with 12 bases between. The CDR3 is 14 amino acids. Germline CDR1 and CDR2: MNHEY and SMNVEV (reference sequence). The DNA for the CDR3 is TGTGCCAGCAGTTTACGGCCGGGTTGGTACGAGCAGTACTTC. This codes for CASSLRPGWYEQYF.

This sequence joins TRBV21-1 and TRBJ2-1; no DNA check was done on the table's D call, TRBD1. TRBV21-1 is given as a pseudogene. The CDR3 sequence is 14 residues long. CDR3 bases: TGTGCCAGCAGCCGAGGGACAGCCTACAATGAGCAGTTCTTC. Its protein product is CASSRGTAYNEQFF.

This clone has only one observation. This chain connects TRBV12-3 or TRBV12-4 to TRBJ1-2; a weak D match, TRBD1 (6 bases). Trimming left V 5 bases short and J 6 bases short, with 7 bases between. This CDR3 comprises 11 residues. As DNA, the CDR3 is TGTGCCAGCAGTACAGGGAATGGCTACACCTTC. Protein product: CASSTGNGYTF.

The CDR3 nucleotides read TGTGCCAGCAGCCCCTTCCAGGGCGCCTATGGCTACACCTTC. This translates into CASSPFQGAYGYTF. This sequence joins TRBV7-2 and TRBJ1-2, with D possibly being TRBD1 (5 bases). The CDR3 contains 14 residues. CDR1 is SGHTA, CDR2 FQGNSA, per germline. Trimming left V 5 bases short and J 4 bases short, with 14 bases between. The whole variable domain, remainder taken from reference TRBV7-2 and TRBJ1-2, is GAGVSQSPSNKVTEKGKDVELRCDPISGHTALYWYRQSLGQGLEFLIYFQGNSAPDKSGLPSDRFSAERTGGSVSTLTIQRTQQEDSAVYLCASSPFQGAYGYTFGSGTRLTVV.

The chain uses TRBV6-5 and TRBJ2-1, with unresolved D. CDR1 and CDR2 from the germline V gene are MNHEY and SVGAGI. The germline V and J ends were trimmed by 7 bases and 10 bases, with 11 bases remaining between them. This CDR3 has 11 residues. The CDR3 nucleotides read TGTGCCAGCACCCCGGCGAGGGAGCAGTTCTTC. It yields the protein CASTPAREQFF.

This chain joins TRBV9 and TRBJ2-1; perhaps TRBD1 as D (7 bases). Germline lookup yields CDR1 SGDLS and CDR2 YYNGEE. The CDR3 is made up of 16 amino acids. Trimming took 7 bases from V and 0 from J, leaving 17 bases between them. CDR3 protein: CASSQRRDSSYNEQFF. CDR3 nucleotides: TGTGCCAGCTCACAACGGCGGGACAGCTCCTACAATGAGCAGTTCTTC.

This clone came up once. The chain employs TRBV4-1 and TRBJ1-2; D is possibly TRBD1 (6 bases). Trimming left V 3 bases short and J 4 bases short, with 15 bases between. The CDR3 covers 15 residues. CDR1 MGHRA and CDR2 YSYEKL come from the germline V gene. The CDR3 nucleotides are TGCGCCAGCAGCCAGGGAGAGGGGGTAGCCTATGGCTACACCTTC. The encoded protein is CASSQGEGVAYGYTF.

The V gene is TRBV30, the J gene TRBJ2-3; the D is unclear. Germline V lookup: CDR1 GTSNPN, CDR2 SVGIG (reference sequence). V dropped 3 bases and J dropped 2 bases, with 3 bases sitting between them. This CDR3 has 11 residues. CDR3 bases: TGTGCCTGGAGGCACACAGATACGCAGTATTTT. It translates to CAWRHTDTQYF.

The V gene is TRBV6-6, the J gene TRBJ1-4, with D perhaps TRBD1 (5 bases). Germline V gene lookup returns CDR1 MNHNY and CDR2 SVGAGI (reference sequence). This CDR3 has 15 residues. Trimming took off 1 base at V and 7 bases at J, with 13 bases between the two ends. CDR3 region: CASSYFGGVGEKLFF. CDR3 bases: TGTGCCAGCAGTTACTTTGGAGGGGTGGGTGAAAAACTGTTTTTT.